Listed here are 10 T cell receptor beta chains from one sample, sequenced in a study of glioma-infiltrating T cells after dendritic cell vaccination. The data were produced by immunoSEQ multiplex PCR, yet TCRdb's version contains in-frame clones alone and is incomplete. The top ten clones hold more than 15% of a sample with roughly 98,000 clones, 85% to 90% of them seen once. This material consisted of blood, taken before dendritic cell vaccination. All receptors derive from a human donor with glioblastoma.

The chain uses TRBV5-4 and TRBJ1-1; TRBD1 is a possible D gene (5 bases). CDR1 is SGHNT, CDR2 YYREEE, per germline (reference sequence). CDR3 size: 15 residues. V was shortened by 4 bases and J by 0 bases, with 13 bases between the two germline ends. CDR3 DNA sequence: TGTGCCAGCAGCCCATACGGGGGGATGAACACTGAAGCTTTCTTT. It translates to CASSPYGGMNTEAFF.

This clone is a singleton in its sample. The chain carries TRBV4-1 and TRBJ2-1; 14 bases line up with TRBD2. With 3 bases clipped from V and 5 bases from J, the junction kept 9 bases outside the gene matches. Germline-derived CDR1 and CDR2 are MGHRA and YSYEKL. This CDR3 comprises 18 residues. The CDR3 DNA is TGCGCCAGCAGCCACCCCGGACTAGCGGGGGGTCAAGACAATGAGCAGTTCTTC. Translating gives CASSHPGLAGGQDNEQFF.

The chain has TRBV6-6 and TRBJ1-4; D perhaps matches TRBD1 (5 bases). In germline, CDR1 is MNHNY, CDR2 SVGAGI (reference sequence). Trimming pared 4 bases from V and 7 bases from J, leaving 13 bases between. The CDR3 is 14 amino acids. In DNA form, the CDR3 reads TGTGCCAGCAGTTTCAATACCGGGGGTGAAAAACTGTTTTTT. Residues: CASSFNTGGEKLFF.

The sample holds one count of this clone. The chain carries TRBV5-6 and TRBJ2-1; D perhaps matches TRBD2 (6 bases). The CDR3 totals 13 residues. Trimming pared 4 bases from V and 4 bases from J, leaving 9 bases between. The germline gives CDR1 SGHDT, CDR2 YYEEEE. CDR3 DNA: TGTGCCAGCAGCGCCGGGACTTACAATGAGCAGTTCTTC. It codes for CASSAGTYNEQFF.

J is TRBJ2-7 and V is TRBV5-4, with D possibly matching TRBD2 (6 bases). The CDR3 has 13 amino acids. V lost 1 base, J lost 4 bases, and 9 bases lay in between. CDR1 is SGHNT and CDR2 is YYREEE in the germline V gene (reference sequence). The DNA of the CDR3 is TGTGCCAGCAGCTTGTGGGGGGTTTACGAGCAGTACTTC. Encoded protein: CASSLWGVYEQYF.

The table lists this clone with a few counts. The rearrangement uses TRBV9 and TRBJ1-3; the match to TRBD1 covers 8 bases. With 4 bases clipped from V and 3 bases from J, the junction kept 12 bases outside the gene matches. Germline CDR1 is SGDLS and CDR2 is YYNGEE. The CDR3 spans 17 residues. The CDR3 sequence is CASSPPEQGVGGNTIYF. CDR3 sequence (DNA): TGTGCCAGCAGCCCCCCGGAACAGGGGGTGGGTGGAAACACCATATATTTT.

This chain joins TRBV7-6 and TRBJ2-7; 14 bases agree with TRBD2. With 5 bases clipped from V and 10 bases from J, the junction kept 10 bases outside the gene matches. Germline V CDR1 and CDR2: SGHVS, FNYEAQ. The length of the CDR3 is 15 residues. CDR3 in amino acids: CASSLRTSGGSGQYF. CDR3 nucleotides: TGTGCCAGCAGCCTCCGGACTAGCGGGGGGTCCGGACAGTACTTC.

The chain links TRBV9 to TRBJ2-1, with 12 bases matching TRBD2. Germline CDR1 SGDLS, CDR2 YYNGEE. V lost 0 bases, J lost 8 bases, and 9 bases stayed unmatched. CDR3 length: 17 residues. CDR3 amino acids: CASSVERLAGVPDEQFF. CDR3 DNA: TGTGCCAGCAGCGTAGAACGACTAGCGGGAGTGCCAGATGAGCAGTTCTTC.

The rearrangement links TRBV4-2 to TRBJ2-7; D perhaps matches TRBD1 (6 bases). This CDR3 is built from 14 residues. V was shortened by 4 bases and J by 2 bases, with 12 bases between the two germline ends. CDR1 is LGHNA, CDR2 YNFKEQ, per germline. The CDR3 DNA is TGTGCCAGCAGCCCCGGGGACACGGCCTACGAGCAGTACTTC. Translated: CASSPGDTAYEQYF.

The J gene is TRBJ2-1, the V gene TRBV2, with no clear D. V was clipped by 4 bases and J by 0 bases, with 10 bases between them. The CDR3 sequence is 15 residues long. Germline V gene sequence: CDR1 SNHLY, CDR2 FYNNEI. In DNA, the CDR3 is TGTGCCAGCAGTGTCGGCGGTAGCTCCTACAATGAGCAGTTCTTC. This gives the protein CASSVGGSSYNEQFF.